The source of this T cell receptor beta chain is a study of OX40 agonist ivuxolimab in advanced cancers. On the study more broadly: Treatment received earlier with anti-PD-1, anti-PD-L1 or anti-CTLA-4 agents was allowed, and roughly 40% had some.

Blood draws occurred at baseline, cycle 4 day 1, and cycle 7 day 1. Generated by immunoSEQ multiplex PCR, the TCRdb table keeps only in-frame clones and is missing some. The sample lists 19,000 or so clones, roughly 90% occurring once. A note on this clone: Its target is unknown.

V was trimmed by 2 bases and J by 5 bases, leaving 11 bases between them. This CDR3 is 14 amino acids long. From germline, CDR1 is SGHVS and CDR2 FQNEAQ. General observations from the study: In the 0.1-3.0 mg/kg groups, partial responders showed among the lowest expansion.

The chain has TRBV7-8 and TRBJ2-3; D possibly matches TRBD1 or TRBD2 (5 bases each). The sample here was CD4+ or CD8+ T cells sorted from blood, taken in a trial of the OX40 agonist ivuxolimab. The receptor was derived from an adult with an advanced solid tumor such as melanoma, head and neck, liver or kidney cancer. For the CDR3, the DNA is TGTGCCAGCAGCTTACTCAGGGAGATAGATACGCAGTATTTT. Translating gives CASSLLREIDTQYF.